This entry concerns a single T cell receptor (beta chain). What it binds is unknown. Every donor contributed roughly 10 milliliters of peripheral blood by blood draw. The data derive from a study of blood T cells in healthy people across ages. Study-level findings and limits: The percentage of naive T cells correlated strongly with TCR beta diversity. The fall in TCR beta diversity per million T cells was roughly linear with age.

Primers used in a second PCR of about 7 to 12 cycles were a sample-barcoded 5' primer and a J-beta primer mix. Researchers report that each sample yielded at least 2.5 million CDR3-containing paired-end reads. TCRdb re-called the 5' RACE reads through MiXCR, storing one row per CDR3 protein. The sample holds 800,000 to 950,000 distinct CDR3 sequences, under 40% seen once. This CDR3 is 15 amino acids long. In germline, CDR1 is SGHAT, CDR2 FQNNGV. The V and J ends lost 5 bases and 1 base respectively, with 14 bases between them. Sequenced sample: blood. The chain recombines TRBV11-2 with TRBJ2-5; possibly TRBD2 for D (5 bases). The source of this sequence is a man between 18 and 35 years old in good health. The CDR3 sequence: CASSDPGKRQETQYF. The CDR3 DNA reads as TGTGCCAGCAGCGACCCCGGGAAGCGCCAAGAGACCCAGTACTTC.